This passage covers 22 T cell receptor beta chains from one sample sequenced in a study of CD8+CD57+ T cells in acquired aplastic anemia. In patients chosen for sequencing, flow cytometry had shown CD8+CD57+ cell expansion. TCR beta VDJ and CDR3 were profiled, and genomic DNA was the template. One entry per CDR3 protein results from TCRdb running MiXCR on the reads. The sample has approximately 250,000 distinct CDR3 sequences, 82% seen once. The sequenced sample consisted of sorted CD4+, CD8+, or CD8+CD57+ T cells (not recorded which) from PBMCs. The source of these receptors is a human donor with aplastic anemia.

Remarks on this clonotype: The conserved phenylalanine or tryptophan normally closing the CDR3 is absent here, so this likely arose from a read error. The DNA is omitted, as the CDR3 cannot be located on it reliably, and the CDR3 follows TCRdb's listing. The chain combines TRBV9 with TRBJ1-2; the table's TRBD1 call for D was not verified on the DNA. Germline-derived CDR1 and CDR2 are SGDLS and YYNGEE. Termini included, the CDR3 measures 13 amino acids. The CDR3 protein is CASSPEGGAVQTI.

The gene calls are TRBV7-8 and TRBJ2-7; D is unresolved. Trimming took 6 bases from V and 4 from J, leaving 13 bases between them. Per germline, CDR1 SGHVS and CDR2 FQNEAQ. The CDR3 runs 13 residues. DNA of the CDR3: TGTGCCAGCAGGGCGGACGGAAGTTACGAGCAGTACTTC. Translated, it gives CASRADGSYEQYF.

Turning to this clonotype: Given the absence of the conserved phenylalanine or tryptophan at the CDR3 end, a read error is likely. No DNA is shown, since the ends of the CDR3 on it are uncertain; the CDR3 is the one TCRdb lists. The rearrangement joins TRBV2 to TRBJ2-6; whether TRBD1, the table's D call, matches the DNA was not checked. Counting both end residues, the CDR3 totals 15 amino acids. The germline CDR1 and CDR2 sequences are SNHLY and FYNNEI. CDR3 sequence reads: CASGDGGTEAQYLAP.

The rearrangement links TRBV20-1 to TRBJ1-2; maybe TRBD1 (5 bases). V shed 4 bases and J shed 2 bases, with 11 bases lying between them. Germline-derived CDR1 and CDR2 are DFQATT and SNEGSKA (reference sequence). This CDR3 contains 13 residues. As DNA, the CDR3 is TGCAGTGCTAAAGACAGCGTCAACTATGGCTACACCTTC. Translating it yields CSAKDSVNYGYTF.

The chain joins TRBV7-2 to TRBJ2-1, with a tentative D call TRBD2 (5 bases). Germline V gene sequence: CDR1 SGHTA, CDR2 FQGNSA. The CDR3 has 15 residues. Trimming stripped 5 bases from V and 7 bases from J, with 18 bases between. In nucleotides, the CDR3 is TGTGCCAGCAGCCCCGCGGCGGGCCGTGGTAATGAGCAGTTCTTC. As protein: CASSPAAGRGNEQFF.

V and J are TRBV2 and TRBJ1-6; perhaps TRBD1 as D (6 bases). The CDR3 has 15 residues. V lost 6 bases, J lost 19 bases, and 28 bases lay in between. Germline loops: CDR1 SNHLY, CDR2 FYNNEI. The DNA of the CDR3 is TGTGCCAGCAGAATGACACAGGGTGACAATCCACCCCAGCACTTT. Translating it yields CASRMTQGDNPPQHF.

The CDR3: CASSIGVGNQYGYTF. CDR3 nucleotides: TGTGCCAGCAGCATAGGCGTCGGGAACCAGTATGGCTACACCTTC. V usage is TRBV9 and J usage is TRBJ1-2; D call uncertain. Germline V gene sequence: CDR1 SGDLS, CDR2 YYNGEE. V lost 4 bases and J 5 bases, leaving 18 bases between the germline ends. The CDR3 is 15 residues long.

The chain joins TRBV6-4 to TRBJ1-1, with D hard to call. CDR1 and CDR2 (germline): MRHNA, SNTAGT. CDR3 length: 16 residues. Trimming took off 2 bases at V and 14 bases at J, with 27 bases between the two ends. The CDR3 region has the DNA TGTGCCAGCAGTGACCGTCTGTGGGGAGGGAAACCAATGGAGTTCTTT. Translation: CASSDRLWGGKPMEFF.

This clonotype was seen just once. A clone one base away is much larger, so this may be a read error. Written as DNA, the CDR3 is TGTGCCAGCAGCTTAGCGGGAGGCGACGATACGCAGTATACCTTC. It yields the protein CASSLAGGDDTQYTF. V usage is TRBV7-8 and J usage is TRBJ1-2; D is uncertain. Per the germline V gene, CDR1 is SGHVS and CDR2 is FQNEAQ. The CDR3 totals 15 residues. Between the trimmed V and J ends, which lost 0 bases and 14 bases, there was a span of 22 bases. The whole variable domain, remainder taken from reference TRBV7-8 and TRBJ1-2, is GAGVSQSPRYKVAKRGQDVALRCDPISGHVSLFWYQQALGQGPEFLTYFQNEAQLDKSGLPSDRFFAERPEGSVSTLKIQRTQQEDSAVYLCASSLAGGDDTQYTFGSGTRLTVV.

Of note for this clonotype: At one of its ends the junction is not consistent with the germline gene, which may arise from a read error. J is TRBJ1-3 and V is TRBV7-8; TRBD1 matches at 8 bases. The length of the CDR3 is 14 residues. Germline values: CDR1 SGHVS, CDR2 FQNEAQ. As DNA, the CDR3 is TGTGCCAGCAGCTTGCCAGGGGGCACCTACAATGAGCAGTTT. Protein sequence: CASSLPGGTYNEQF.

V is TRBV7-9 and J is TRBJ2-1, with 7 positions matching TRBD1. Germline V gene lookup returns CDR1 SEHNR and CDR2 FQNEAQ (reference sequence). V shed 6 bases, J shed 11 bases, and the junction held 19 bases outside the gene matches. The length of the CDR3 is 16 residues. The CDR3 nucleotides are TGTGCCAGCAGTCATGGTCGAAAGGGGGCGACCGAGCAGCAGTTCTTC. This sequence encodes CASSHGRKGATEQQFF.

Points on this clonotype: Since no conserved phenylalanine or tryptophan closes the CDR3, a read error is the likely cause. The DNA is omitted, as the CDR3 cannot be located on it reliably, and the CDR3 follows TCRdb's listing. V gene TRBV9 combines with J gene TRBJ2-3; the table calls TRBD1, which could not be checked here. Inclusive of both ends, the CDR3 amounts to 13 amino acids. The germline V gene has CDR1 SGDLS and CDR2 YYNGEE. This CDR3 is CASGDAGTNPQFV.

As for this clonotype: No conserved phenylalanine or tryptophan is present at the end of the CDR3, so a read error is the likely explanation. The V call is TRBV7-7, the J call TRBJ2-6; D gene uncertain. Per the germline V gene, CDR1 is SSHAT and CDR2 is FNYEAQ (reference sequence). The CDR3 length is 10 residues. CDR3 sequence reads: CSPGANVLTL. In DNA, the CDR3 is TGTTCTCCTGGGGCCAACGTCCTGACTCTC.

Comment on this clonotype: At one boundary the junction diverges from the germline segment, which might be a read error. This chain connects TRBV19 to TRBJ1-2; 8 bases are a match to TRBD1. This CDR3 region has 15 residues. The V gene's germline CDR1 is LNHDA and CDR2 SQIVND (reference sequence). The CDR3 is CASSWTGSAYNGYFF. In nucleotides, the CDR3 is TGTGCCAGTAGTTGGACAGGGAGCGCTTACAATGGCTACTTCTTC. The full variable domain, rest sourced from reference TRBV19 and TRBJ1-2, is DGGITQSPKYLFRKEGQNVTLSCEQNLNHDAMYWYRQDPGQGLRLIYYSQIVNDFQKGDIAEGYSVSREKKESFPLTVTSAQKNPTAFYLCASSWTGSAYNGYFFGSGTRLTVV.

This chain uses TRBV7-9 with TRBJ1-1; D is unresolved. V dropped 3 bases and J dropped 3 bases, with 14 bases sitting between them. The CDR3 loop spans 15 amino acids. Germline assignment: CDR1 SEHNR and CDR2 FQNEAQ (reference sequence). CDR3 in amino acids: CASSFRRSGDTEAFF. As DNA, the CDR3 is TGTGCCAGCAGCTTTCGTCGAAGCGGGGACACTGAAGCTTTCTTT.

The chain carries TRBV29-1 and TRBJ2-3; maybe TRBD1 (5 bases). CDR1 and CDR2 (germline): SQVTM, ANQGSEA. Between the trimmed V and J ends, which lost 6 bases and 6 bases, there was a span of 10 bases. The length of the CDR3 is 11 residues. CDR3 sequence reads: CSVPSGDTQYF. The CDR3 DNA reads TGCAGCGTCCCCTCAGGGGATACGCAGTATTTT.

Turning to this clonotype: The junction does not match germline at one end; this may be a read error. The rearrangement uses TRBV7-8 and TRBJ2-3, with a weak D call TRBD1 (6 bases). The CDR3 loop spans 12 amino acids. Germline V gives CDR1 SGHVS, CDR2 FQNEAQ. CDR3 sequence (DNA): TGTGCCAGCAGCTCTAGCCCAGACAGGACAGCCTTT. It specifies CASSSSPDRTAF.

A word on this clonotype: One junction end disagrees with the germline gene, perhaps due to a read error. V usage is TRBV7-3 and J usage is TRBJ1-2; 10 bases align to TRBD1. The germline CDR1 and CDR2 sequences are SGHTA and FQGTGA. The CDR3 has 14 amino acids. CDR3 bases: TGTGCCAGCTTCTTGGACAGGGGGGGGAGTGGCTTTTCCTTC. Its translation is CASFLDRGGSGFSF.

To note about this clonotype: Germline is not matched at one junction end, which may reflect a read error. This chain joins TRBV19 and TRBJ2-3; 7 bases map to TRBD2. This CDR3 has 14 residues. Germline V gene sequence: CDR1 LNHDA, CDR2 SQIVND (reference sequence). CDR3 in amino acids: CASSLASGPDTEHF. The DNA for the CDR3 is TGTGCCAGTAGTTTAGCTAGCGGTCCCGACACTGAGCATTTC.

This clonotype was observed once. The chain employs TRBV28 and TRBJ1-5; D is possibly TRBD1 (6 bases). V was clipped by 6 bases and J by 0 bases, with 18 bases between them. There are 17 residues in the CDR3. Germline V gene data show CDR1 as MDHEN and CDR2 as SYDVKM. Here the CDR3 DNA reads TGTGCCAGCAGCAAGAATCTACAGGGATATAGCAATCAGCCCCAGCATTTT. This translates into CASSKNLQGYSNQPQHF.

Notes on this clonotype: A read error is possible here, since a much larger clone lies one base away. The conserved final phenylalanine or tryptophan is absent from the CDR3, which likely points to a read error. It is unclear where the CDR3 begins or ends on the DNA, so no DNA is shown, and the CDR3 is as TCRdb lists it. The chain carries TRBV7-9 and TRBJ2-2; the D call in the table, TRBD2, was not verified against the DNA. Germline CDR1 and CDR2: SEHNR and FQNEAQ (reference sequence). A total of 12 residues make up the CDR3, ends included. CDR3 loop: CASSFQRSGGSN.

This rearrangement joins TRBV7-3 to TRBJ2-5, with D possibly matching TRBD2 (6 bases). This CDR3 is 15 amino acids long. Germline-derived CDR1 and CDR2 are SGHTA and FQGTGA. Trimming shortened V by 6 bases and J by 7 bases, and 21 bases separated the two germline ends. CDR3 in amino acids: CASSSGGAWGTTQYF. The CDR3 region has the DNA TGTGCCAGCAGTTCAGGCGGGGCTTGGGGTACGACCCAGTACTTC. Based on the CDR3 plus reference TRBV7-3 and TRBJ2-5, the full variable domain is GAGVSQTPSNKVTEKGKYVELRCDPISGHTALYWYRQSLGQGPEFLIYFQGTGAADDSGLPNDRFFAVRPEGSVSTLKIQRTERGDSAVYLCASSSGGAWGTTQYFGPGTRLLVL.